The present entry profiles one TCR beta chain with its context. The clone's antigen remains unknown. No qualities accompany the bases; no much larger clone lies one base away. The data originate from a study of blood T cell repertoires in COVID-19 (dated by TCRdb to the early 2020s). Regarding the study in general: The collaborator samples originated in the United States, Italy and Spain and spanned the acute and convalescent phases of COVID-19. Sample metadata almost always included a de-identified subject ID, COVID-19 status, age in years and sex. The dataset comprised deeply sampled blood TCRbeta repertoires from subjects exposed to, actively infected with, or recovered from COVID-19. The repertoires were released in a freely available public database meant as a resource for research on the immune response to SARS-CoV-2. Where available, HLA class I and class II types were obtained from metadata supplied by the sample provider rather than from assay-based typing. The material from the prospective study consisted of cDNA or gDNA derived from T cells, B-cell-depleted T cells, or PBMCs. The samples were drawn from two sources: the first 160 participants of the ongoing ImmuneRACE study, and 1,200 or so subjects contributed by 6 global collaborators.

Study-wide conclusions, independent of this receptor: The quantity of clinical and demographic metadata differed by source and by participant and was supplied without curation.

V is pruned by 1 base and J by 4 bases, leaving 8 bases of the junction without a gene match. Counted from cysteine to phenylalanine, this CDR3 has 17 amino acids. Kept here is only the CDR3 DNA, which spans 51 bases and is read in frame from base 1. CDR1 SGHKS and CDR2 YYEKEE were looked up in the germline V gene (reference sequence). TCRbeta CDR3 regions were amplified from genomic DNA using the immunoSEQ Assay, a bias-controlled multiplex PCR. The study's own analysis went as follows. The number of nucleated cells in each sample was estimated from the amplification of reference gene primers within the assay. To quantify the absolute abundance of each unique TCRbeta CDR3 rearrangement, sequence reads were collapsed and filtered. Productive Simpson clonality was computed per sample as the square root of Simpson's diversity index over productive rearrangements. In TCRdb, the immuneACCESS table is reduced to in-frame sequences with V and J assigned. These tables do not hold every clone; where another copy was compared, an unresolved V gene accounts for under half, and the others remain unexplained. Clone size and V and J calls were adopted from that table, with D and trimming inferred from the DNA. The table for this sample lists over 200,000 clones; about 80% of them were counted only once. Of the sample, around 3.4% falls within the top ten clones.

Whole blood was collected in K2EDTA tubes by collaborating institutions according to the institutions' own protocols. For TCRbeta analysis, collaborators shipped samples in one of three forms: frozen whole blood, isolated PBMCs, or DNA extracted from either of those sample types. This clonotype was obtained from a woman aged 80 or older with acute or convalescent COVID-19. The material sequenced was peripheral blood. The V and J genes are TRBV5-5 and TRBJ2-3, with TRBD2 identical over 11 junction bases. The DNA sequence reads TGTGCCAGCAGCTTGATGATTAGCGGGAGGGGGGCAGATACGCAGTATTTT. This is translated as CASSLMISGRGADTQYF.